These 24 T cell receptor beta chains were all obtained from the same sample, sequenced in a study of blood T cells in healthy people across ages. Sample-barcoded 5' priming and a J-beta primer mix drove a second PCR of roughly 6 to 12 cycles. MiXCR, applied by TCRdb to the 5' RACE reads, yields one record per CDR3 protein. The profile shows some 1.5 million distinct CDR3 sequences, 28% of them singletons. What was sequenced was blood. The receptors come from a woman aged 25 to 39 in good health.

As concerns this clonotype: This may come from a read error, since a much larger clone is one base off. The chain joins TRBV20-1 to TRBJ1-4, with D possibly being TRBD1 (5 bases). The CDR3 covers 14 residues. Per the germline V gene, CDR1 is DFQATT and CDR2 is SNEGSKA (reference sequence). In nucleotides, the CDR3 is TGCAGTGCCGCTTTTGGCGGGACCAATGAAGAACTGTTTTTT. This translates into CSAAFGGTNEELFF.

This chain connects TRBV20-1 to TRBJ2-3, with TRBD2 matching 11 bases. CDR1 is DFQATT, CDR2 SNEGSKA, per germline (reference sequence). V was clipped by 0 bases and J by 0 bases; unmatched bases: 11. There are 19 residues in the CDR3. CDR3 protein: CSARDTLAGGAPSTDTQYF. In DNA, the CDR3 is TGCAGTGCTAGAGATACTCTAGCGGGAGGAGCGCCTAGCACAGATACGCAGTATTTT.

Points on this clonotype: A read error may explain this, as a much larger clone is one base away. The chain links TRBV6-6 to TRBJ1-5, with a tentative D call TRBD1 (5 bases). Germline assignment: CDR1 MNHNY and CDR2 SVGAGI (reference sequence). Trimming shortened V by 8 bases and J by 1 base, and 12 bases separated the two germline ends. The CDR3 has 14 amino acids. The CDR3 reads CASQGAKSNQPQHF. CDR3 sequence (DNA): TGTGCCAGCCAGGGAGCTAAGAGCAATCAGCCCCAGCATTTT.

The V and J genes are TRBV6-1 and TRBJ1-1; D is unresolved. Trimming stripped 7 bases from V and 0 bases from J, with 15 bases between. This CDR3 has 15 amino acids. Germline loops: CDR1 MNHNS, CDR2 SASEGT. CDR3 protein: CASIYSFFMNTEAFF. Written as DNA, the CDR3 is TGTGCCAGCATCTACAGTTTTTTCATGAACACTGAAGCTTTCTTT.

The chain couples TRBV2 to TRBJ2-4, with 8 bases fitting TRBD1. The V gene end was trimmed by 7 bases and the J gene end by 13 bases; junction bases not matched to a gene: 15. Germline-derived CDR1 and CDR2 are SNHLY and FYNNEI. The CDR3 loop spans 14 amino acids. CDR3 nucleotides: TGTGCCAGCATAAGTATTATACAGGGGGGAGAGCAGTACTTC. Translated, it gives CASISIIQGGEQYF.

V usage is TRBV12-3 or TRBV12-4 and J usage is TRBJ1-1, with 10 bases fitting TRBD1. The CDR3 is 13 residues long. Unmatched junction bases numbered 2, after V lost 7 bases and J lost 3 bases. The CDR3 here is CASIGTGDTEAFF. The CDR3 DNA follows: TGTGCCAGCATCGGGACAGGGGACACTGAAGCTTTCTTT.

The chain has TRBV20-1 and TRBJ2-5; D is uncertain. The CDR3 is made up of 12 amino acids. V was pared by 1 base and J by 5 bases, with 8 bases between. CDR1 is DFQATT and CDR2 is SNEGSKA in the germline V gene (reference sequence). The DNA of the CDR3 is TGCAGTGCTAGAGGGATGCGGGAGACCCAGTACTTC. Protein: CSARGMRETQYF.

The genes are TRBV20-1 and TRBJ2-3; TRBD2 might be the D (5 bases). Germline V gene sequence: CDR1 DFQATT, CDR2 SNEGSKA (reference sequence). CDR3 length: 14 amino acids. V lost 1 base and J 6 bases, leaving 14 bases between the germline ends. As DNA, the CDR3 is TGCAGTGCTAGAGCAACAAGCGGAGTGGATACGCAGTATTTT. This codes for CSARATSGVDTQYF.

This chain links TRBV12-3 or TRBV12-4 with TRBJ1-2; D call uncertain. The CDR3 totals 13 residues. With 2 bases removed from V and 8 bases from J, the gap between germline ends came to 12 bases. The CDR3 loop is CASSLQTVRGYTF. CDR3 sequence (DNA): TGTGCCAGCAGTTTACAAACAGTACGAGGCTACACCTTC.

The chain joins TRBV14 to TRBJ1-2, with a tentative D call TRBD1 (5 bases). The V gene lost 8 bases and the J gene lost 6 bases, with 16 bases spanning the gap. Per the germline V gene, CDR1 is SGHDN and CDR2 is FVKESK. CDR3 size: 13 residues. The CDR3 is CASLPIGADGYTF. The DNA for the CDR3 is TGTGCCAGCCTTCCAATAGGGGCAGATGGCTACACCTTC.

Only a few counts were recorded for this clonotype. The rearrangement joins TRBV12-3 or TRBV12-4 to TRBJ2-1; no firm D call. Deletions cut 3 bases from V and 5 bases from J, with 14 bases between. The CDR3 covers 15 residues. The CDR3 region is CASSLTQWIHNEQFF. The DNA for the CDR3 is TGTGCCAGCAGTTTGACCCAATGGATCCACAATGAGCAGTTCTTC.

The table lists this clonotype with many counts. This sequence joins TRBV20-1 and TRBJ2-7; D is perhaps TRBD1 (6 bases). With 3 bases removed from V and 2 bases from J, the gap between germline ends came to 14 bases. CDR3 length: 14 amino acids. CDR1 and CDR2 (germline): DFQATT, SNEGSKA (reference sequence). DNA of the CDR3: TGCAGTGCTAGCCCCCGGGGACAAGCCTACGAGCAGTACTTC. It codes for CSASPRGQAYEQYF.

The rearrangement links TRBV28 to TRBJ1-2; D gene ambiguous. There are 12 residues in the CDR3. Germline V gives CDR1 MDHEN, CDR2 SYDVKM. V lost 6 bases, J lost 7 bases, and 12 bases lay in between. The CDR3 DNA follows: TGTGCCAGCAGACCCGGCCATCCTGGCTACACCTTC. This encodes CASRPGHPGYTF.

The chain carries TRBV6-5 and TRBJ1-1, with D perhaps matching TRBD1 (6 bases). CDR3 length equals 15 residues. V was shortened by 2 bases and J by 6 bases, with 16 bases between the two germline ends. The germline V gene has CDR1 MNHEY and CDR2 SVGAGI. The CDR3 DNA reads as TGTGCCAGCAGTTACACCGGGACACCCAACGCTGAAGCTTTCTTT. Amino acids: CASSYTGTPNAEAFF.

This clonotype appeared many times. The chain recombines TRBV15 with TRBJ2-6; D is uncertain. V was shortened by 2 bases and J by 2 bases, with 10 bases between the two germline ends. The CDR3 is made up of 16 amino acids. Germline lookup yields CDR1 LNHNV and CDR2 YYDKDF (reference sequence). CDR3 loop: CATSRLGRAGANVLTF. CDR3 nucleotide sequence: TGTGCCACCAGCAGACTAGGGCGCGCTGGGGCCAACGTCCTGACTTTC.

The V gene is TRBV6-2 or TRBV6-3, the J gene TRBJ1-5, with 7 bases lining up with TRBD1. The CDR3 is 14 residues long. Germline CDR1 and CDR2: MNHEY and SVGEGT. V shed 7 bases, J shed 1 base, and the junction held 4 bases outside the gene matches. The CDR3 loop reads CASTKTGSNQPQHF. The CDR3 DNA follows: TGTGCCAGCACAAAGACAGGGAGCAATCAGCCCCAGCATTTT.

This clonotype was picked up many times. This rearrangement joins TRBV5-1 to TRBJ2-1; 8 positions agree with TRBD2. The CDR3 consists of 15 residues. The germline V gene encodes CDR1 SGHRS and CDR2 YFSETQ. V was pared by 2 bases and J by 3 bases, with 4 bases of the junction left unmatched. CDR3 nucleotides: TGCGCCAGCAGCTTTCCTAGCGGGTACTACAATGAGCAGTTCTTC. Residues: CASSFPSGYYNEQFF.

This clonotype was observed a handful of times. The chain joins TRBV12-3 or TRBV12-4 to TRBJ1-2; 8 nucleotides align to TRBD1. This CDR3 contains 15 residues. Unmatched junction bases numbered 7, after V lost 5 bases and J lost 2 bases. Here the CDR3 DNA reads TGTGCCAGCAGTCCAGCACAGGGGGGGAACTATGGCTACACCTTC. Translated: CASSPAQGGNYGYTF.

A few counts support this clonotype. The V call is TRBV4-1, the J call TRBJ2-5, with 9 bases aligning to TRBD1. J gave up 2 bases and V 1 base, and 2 bases lay outside the gene matches. CDR3 size: 15 residues. Germline loops: CDR1 MGHRA, CDR2 YSYEKL. CDR3 sequence (DNA): TGCGCCAGCAGCCAAGCCGGGACAGGGCAAGAGACCCAGTACTTC. Amino acid sequence: CASSQAGTGQETQYF.

This clonotype came up many times. The chain employs TRBV29-1 and TRBJ2-1, with 12 bases fitting TRBD1. The CDR3 consists of 15 residues. Germline V gene data show CDR1 as SQVTM and CDR2 as ANQGSEA. Trimming removed 3 bases from V and 6 bases from J; junction bases left unmatched: 6. This chain's CDR3 is CSVDGRDRGPNEQFF. CDR3 in DNA: TGCAGCGTTGATGGCCGGGACAGGGGGCCCAATGAGCAGTTCTTC.

This clonotype was observed at least ten times. The chain employs TRBV20-1 and TRBJ2-5, with TRBD2 matching over 8 bases. V lost 3 bases, J lost 5 bases, and 5 bases stayed unmatched. The CDR3 extends over 13 amino acids. Per the germline V gene, CDR1 is DFQATT and CDR2 is SNEGSKA (reference sequence). In nucleotides, the CDR3 is TGCAGTGCTAGCGGGAGGGGAAGGGAGACCCAGTACTTC. This codes for CSASGRGRETQYF.

Notes on this clonotype: One end of the junction is discordant with germline, which a read error may explain. The chain joins TRBV5-5 to TRBJ1-2; D call uncertain. This CDR3 is built from 15 residues. CDR1 and CDR2 (germline): SGHKS, YYEKEE (reference sequence). The CDR3 is CASSLGPGQLYDYTF. The CDR3 DNA reads as TGTGCCAGCAGCTTGGGTCCCGGGCAGTTATATGACTACACCTTC.

This clonotype was found many times. The V gene is TRBV5-1, the J gene TRBJ2-1, with 12 bases identical to TRBD2. Per germline, CDR1 SGHRS and CDR2 YFSETQ. J gave up 7 bases and V 2 bases, and 4 bases lay outside the gene matches. The CDR3 consists of 15 residues. The CDR3 bases are TGCGCCAGCAGCTTCTCTAGCGGGGGGGCTAATGAGCAGTTCTTC. Protein: CASSFSSGGANEQFF.

There are a few counts of this clonotype. The rearrangement joins TRBV14 to TRBJ1-4; TRBD1 matches at 7 bases. The ends lost 0 bases at V and 4 bases at J; junction bases unmatched: 8. The CDR3 is 17 amino acids. Germline V CDR1 and CDR2: SGHDN, FVKESK. This CDR3 reads CASSQETPTGLNEKLFF. CDR3 nucleotides: TGTGCCAGCAGCCAAGAGACCCCGACAGGGCTTAATGAAAAACTGTTTTTT.